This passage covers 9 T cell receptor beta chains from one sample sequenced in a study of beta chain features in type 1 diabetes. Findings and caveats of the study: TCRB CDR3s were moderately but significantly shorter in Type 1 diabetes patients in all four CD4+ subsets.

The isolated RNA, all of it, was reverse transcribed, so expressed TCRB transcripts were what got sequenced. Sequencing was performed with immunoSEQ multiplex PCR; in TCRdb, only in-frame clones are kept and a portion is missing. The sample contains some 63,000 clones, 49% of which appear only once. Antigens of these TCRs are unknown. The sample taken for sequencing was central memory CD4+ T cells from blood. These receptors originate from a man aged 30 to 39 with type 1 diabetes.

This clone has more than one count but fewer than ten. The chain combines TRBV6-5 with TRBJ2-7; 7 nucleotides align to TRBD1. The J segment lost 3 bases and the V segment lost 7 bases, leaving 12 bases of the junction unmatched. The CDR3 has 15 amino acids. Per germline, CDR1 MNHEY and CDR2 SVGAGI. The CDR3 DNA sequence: TGTGCCAGCAATCCACAGACAGGGTGGTACTACGAGCAGTACTTC. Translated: CASNPQTGWYYEQYF.

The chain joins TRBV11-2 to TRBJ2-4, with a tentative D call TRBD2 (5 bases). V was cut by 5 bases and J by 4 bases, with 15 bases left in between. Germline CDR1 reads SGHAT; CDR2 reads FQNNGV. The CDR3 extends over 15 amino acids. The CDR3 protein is CASSAPRGPKNIQYF. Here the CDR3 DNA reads TGTGCCAGCAGCGCCCCCCGAGGGCCTAAAAACATTCAGTACTTC.

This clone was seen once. CDR3 sequence (DNA): TGTGCCAGCAGCTTAGGGCGGACAGGGGGCAGAATCTATGGCTACACCTTC. This gives the protein CASSLGRTGGRIYGYTF. V and J are TRBV11-2 and TRBJ1-2, with TRBD1 matching 11 bases. With V trimmed by 1 base and J by 4 bases, 8 bases remained unmatched. The germline V gene encodes CDR1 SGHAT and CDR2 FQNNGV. The CDR3 consists of 17 residues. The full variable domain, rest sourced from reference TRBV11-2 and TRBJ1-2, is EAGVAQSPRYKIIEKRQSVAFWCNPISGHATLYWYQQILGQGPKLLIQFQNNGVVDDSQLPKDRFSAERLKGVDSTLKIQPAKLEDSAVYLCASSLGRTGGRIYGYTFGSGTRLTVV.

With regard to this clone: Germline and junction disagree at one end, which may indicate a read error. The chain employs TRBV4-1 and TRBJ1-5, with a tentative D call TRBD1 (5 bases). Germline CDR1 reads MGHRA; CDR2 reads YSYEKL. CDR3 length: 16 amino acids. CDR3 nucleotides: TGCGCCAGCAGACAAGACGGGGGTCTTAGCAATCAGCCCCAGCATTTT. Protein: CASRQDGGLSNQPQHF.

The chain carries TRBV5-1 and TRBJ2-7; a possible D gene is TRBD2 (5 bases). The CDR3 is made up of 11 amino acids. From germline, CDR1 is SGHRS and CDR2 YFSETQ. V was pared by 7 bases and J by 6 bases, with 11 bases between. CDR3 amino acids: CASEGEGEQYF. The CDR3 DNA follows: TGCGCCAGCGAAGGCGAGGGCGAGCAGTACTTC.

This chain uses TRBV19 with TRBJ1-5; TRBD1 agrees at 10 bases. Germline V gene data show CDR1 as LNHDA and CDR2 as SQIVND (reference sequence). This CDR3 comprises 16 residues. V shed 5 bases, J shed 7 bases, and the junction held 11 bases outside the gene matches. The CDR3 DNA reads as TGTGCCAGTAGTGCCCGGGACAGGGGAATTCCGCAGCCCCAGCATTTT. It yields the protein CASSARDRGIPQPQHF.

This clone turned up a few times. The CDR3 DNA follows: TGTGCCAGCAGCTTAGGGGGACAGGGCCATGGCTACACCTTC. It specifies CASSLGGQGHGYTF. The chain employs TRBV11-2 and TRBJ1-2; TRBD1 matches 9 bases. With V trimmed by 1 base and J by 6 bases, 3 bases remained unmatched. Germline V gene sequence: CDR1 SGHAT, CDR2 FQNNGV. The CDR3 is 14 amino acids.

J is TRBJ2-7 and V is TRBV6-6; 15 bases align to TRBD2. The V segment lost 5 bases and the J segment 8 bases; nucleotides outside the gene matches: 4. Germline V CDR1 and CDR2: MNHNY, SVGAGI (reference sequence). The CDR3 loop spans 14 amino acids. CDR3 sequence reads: CASSTGTSGRQQYF. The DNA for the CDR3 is TGTGCCAGCAGTACCGGGACTAGCGGGAGGCAGCAGTACTTC.

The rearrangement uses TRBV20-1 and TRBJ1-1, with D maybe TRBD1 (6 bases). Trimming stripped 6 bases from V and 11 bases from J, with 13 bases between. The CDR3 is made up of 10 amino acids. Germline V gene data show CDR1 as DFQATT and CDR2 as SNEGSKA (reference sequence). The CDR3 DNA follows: TGCAGTGCAGAAACAGGGCAGGCTTTCTTT. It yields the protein CSAETGQAFF.